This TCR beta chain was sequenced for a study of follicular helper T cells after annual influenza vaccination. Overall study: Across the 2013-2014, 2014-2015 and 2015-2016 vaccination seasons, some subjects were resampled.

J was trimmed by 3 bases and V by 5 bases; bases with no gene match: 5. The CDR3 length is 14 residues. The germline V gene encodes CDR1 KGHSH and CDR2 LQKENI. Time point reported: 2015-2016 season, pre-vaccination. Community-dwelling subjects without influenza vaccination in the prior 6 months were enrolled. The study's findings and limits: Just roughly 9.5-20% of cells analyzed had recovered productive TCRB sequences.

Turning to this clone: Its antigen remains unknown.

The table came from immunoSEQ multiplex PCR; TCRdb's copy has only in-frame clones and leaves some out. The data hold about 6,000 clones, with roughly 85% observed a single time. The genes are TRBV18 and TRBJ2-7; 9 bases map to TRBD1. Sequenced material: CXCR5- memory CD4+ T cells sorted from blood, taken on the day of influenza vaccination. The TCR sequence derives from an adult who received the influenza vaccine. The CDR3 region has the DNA TGTGCCAGCTCAGAGGGACAGGGAATCTACGAGCAGTACTTC. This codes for CASSEGQGIYEQYF.